This TCR beta chain was sequenced for a study of blood T cell repertoires in COVID-19. Study-wide background: T cells, B-cell-depleted T cells, or PBMCs supplied cDNA or gDNA.

This CDR3 comprises 17 residues. Germline CDR1 SGHTA, CDR2 FQGTGA. Deletions cut 5 bases from V and 2 bases from J, with 20 bases between. The assay was immunoSEQ multiplex PCR, and TCRdb's table has in-frame clones only and misses some. Of 250,000 to 300,000 clones in the sample, over 80% were seen once. This TCR was sampled from a woman in her seventies with COVID-19, enrolled during active disease. Sequenced: peripheral blood. The V gene is TRBV7-3, the J gene TRBJ2-3; TRBD1 is a possible D gene (5 bases). The CDR3 region is CASSLGATLIPTDTQYF. In DNA, the CDR3 is TGTGCCAGCAGCCTTGGGGCGACTCTTATTCCCACAGATACGCAGTATTTT. Looking up the rest from reference TRBV7-3 and TRBJ2-3 gives the full variable domain: GAGVSQTPSNKVTEKGKYVELRCDPISGHTALYWYRQSLGQGPEFLIYFQGTGAADDSGLPNDRFFAVRPEGSVSTLKIQRTERGDSAVYLCASSLGATLIPTDTQYFGPGTRLTVL.